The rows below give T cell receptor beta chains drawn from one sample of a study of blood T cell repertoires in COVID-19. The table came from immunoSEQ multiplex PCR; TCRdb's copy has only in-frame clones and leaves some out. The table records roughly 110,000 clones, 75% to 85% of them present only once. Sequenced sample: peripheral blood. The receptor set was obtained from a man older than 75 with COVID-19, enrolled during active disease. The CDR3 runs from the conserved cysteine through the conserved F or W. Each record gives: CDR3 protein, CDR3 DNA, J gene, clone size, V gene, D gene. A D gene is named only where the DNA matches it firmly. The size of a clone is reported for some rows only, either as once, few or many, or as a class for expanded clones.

CDR3aa: CAWSVGTDGSGNTIYF
CDR3nt: TGTGCCTGGAGTGTAGGGACAGACGGCTCTGGAAACACCATATATTTT
j_gene: TRBJ1-3
abundance: -
v_gene: TRBV30
d_gene: TRBD1

CDR3aa: CSVEARTNGYGYTF
CDR3nt: TGCAGCGTTGAAGCAAGGACAAATGGCTATGGCTACACCTTC
j_gene: TRBJ1-2
abundance: -
v_gene: TRBV29-1
d_gene: -

CDR3aa: CASSYGGLAAYEQYF
CDR3nt: TGTGCCAGCAGTTACGGGGGACTAGCGGCCTACGAGCAGTACTTC
j_gene: TRBJ2-7
abundance: -
v_gene: TRBV6-2/TRBV6-3
d_gene: TRBD2

CDR3aa: CASSLWSSASGRNEQFF
CDR3nt: TGTGCCAGTAGCCTATGGAGTTCCGCTAGCGGGAGGAATGAGCAGTTCTTC
j_gene: TRBJ2-1
abundance: -
v_gene: TRBV19
d_gene: TRBD2

CDR3aa: CASSTGTSGDYNEQFF
CDR3nt: TGTGCCAGCAGCACCGGGACTAGCGGAGACTACAATGAGCAGTTCTTC
j_gene: TRBJ2-1
abundance: -
v_gene: TRBV5-4
d_gene: TRBD2

CDR3aa: CASSPKGTVNTEAFF
CDR3nt: TGCGCCAGCAGCCCAAAAGGGACAGTGAACACTGAAGCTTTCTTT
j_gene: TRBJ1-1
abundance: -
v_gene: TRBV5-1
d_gene: TRBD1

CDR3aa: CASSYAGTGNYGYTF
CDR3nt: TGTGCCAGCAGTTATGCCGGGACAGGGAACTATGGCTACACCTTC
j_gene: TRBJ1-2
abundance: -
v_gene: TRBV6-2/TRBV6-3
d_gene: TRBD1

CDR3aa: CASSPTVNEKLFF
CDR3nt: TGTGCCAGCAGCCCGACAGTTAATGAAAAACTGTTTTTT
j_gene: TRBJ1-4
abundance: -
v_gene: TRBV3-1/TRBV3-2
d_gene: -

CDR3aa: CASSPPTGSVETQYF
CDR3nt: TGTGCCAGCAGCCCCCCGACAGGGTCCGTAGAGACCCAGTACTTC
j_gene: TRBJ2-5
abundance: few
v_gene: TRBV28
d_gene: TRBD1

CDR3aa: CASSLVSSGELFF
CDR3nt: TGTGCCAGCAGCTTAGTCAGTTCCGGGGAGCTGTTTTTT
j_gene: TRBJ2-2
abundance: -
v_gene: TRBV11-2
d_gene: -

CDR3aa: CASTPDQRNQPQHF
CDR3nt: TGTGCCAGCACCCCAGATCAGCGGAACCAGCCCCAGCATTTT
j_gene: TRBJ1-5
abundance: -
v_gene: TRBV6-6
d_gene: -

CDR3aa: CASGLASLAVSSYNEQFF
CDR3nt: TGTGCTAGTGGTTTGGCGTCACTAGCGGTAAGCTCCTACAATGAGCAGTTCTTC
j_gene: TRBJ2-1
abundance: -
v_gene: TRBV12-5
d_gene: TRBD2

CDR3aa: CATSLYKGTPYNEQFF
CDR3nt: TGTGCCACCAGCTTATACAAAGGGACACCCTACAATGAGCAGTTCTTC
j_gene: TRBJ2-1
abundance: -
v_gene: TRBV15
d_gene: -

CDR3aa: CASSSTGGLYGYTF
CDR3nt: TGTGCCAGCAGCTCGACAGGGGGGCTGTATGGCTACACCTTC
j_gene: TRBJ1-2
abundance: -
v_gene: TRBV13
d_gene: TRBD1

CDR3aa: CASSMGQGYGYTF
CDR3nt: TGTGCCAGCAGCATGGGACAGGGGTATGGCTACACCTTC
j_gene: TRBJ1-2
abundance: -
v_gene: TRBV28
d_gene: TRBD1

CDR3aa: CASSLDRGMFQPQHF
CDR3nt: TGTGCCAGCAGCTTAGATAGGGGCATGTTCCAGCCCCAGCATTTT
j_gene: TRBJ1-5
abundance: -
v_gene: TRBV7-8
d_gene: -

CDR3aa: CASSPEWGTGWNEQFF
CDR3nt: TGTGCCAGCAGCCCAGAGTGGGGGACAGGGTGGAATGAGCAGTTCTTC
j_gene: TRBJ2-1
abundance: -
v_gene: TRBV3-1/TRBV3-2
d_gene: TRBD1

CDR3aa: CASSGQGRTMANQPQHF
CDR3nt: TGTGCCAGCAGTGGGCAGGGAAGGACCATGGCCAATCAGCCCCAGCATTTT
j_gene: TRBJ1-5
abundance: -
v_gene: TRBV6-1
d_gene: -

CDR3aa: CASSQTGYEQYF
CDR3nt: TGTGCCAGTAGCCAGACAGGGTACGAGCAGTACTTC
j_gene: TRBJ2-7
abundance: -
v_gene: TRBV19
d_gene: TRBD1

CDR3aa: CASSLANQETQYF
CDR3nt: TGTGCCAGCAGTCTAGCGAACCAAGAGACCCAGTACTTC
j_gene: TRBJ2-5
abundance: -
v_gene: TRBV3-1/TRBV3-2
d_gene: -

CDR3aa: CASSQDQSGVKDTQYF
CDR3nt: TGTGCCAGCAGCCAAGACCAATCGGGGGTTAAAGATACGCAGTATTTT
j_gene: TRBJ2-3
abundance: few
v_gene: TRBV3-1/TRBV3-2
d_gene: -

CDR3aa: CASSSETGAFGYTF
CDR3nt: TGTGCCAGCAGCTCGGAGACAGGGGCGTTTGGCTACACCTTC
j_gene: TRBJ1-2
abundance: -
v_gene: TRBV7-9
d_gene: TRBD1

CDR3aa: CASSPSTGGEGTQYF
CDR3nt: TGTGCCAGCTCACCATCGACAGGGGGCGAGGGGACCCAGTACTTC
j_gene: TRBJ2-5
abundance: -
v_gene: TRBV18
d_gene: TRBD1

CDR3aa: CASSLGRGFAEAFF
CDR3nt: TGCGCCAGCAGCTTGGGAAGGGGGTTCGCTGAAGCTTTCTTT
j_gene: TRBJ1-1
abundance: -
v_gene: TRBV5-1
d_gene: -

CDR3aa: CASSVEGGRGGYTF
CDR3nt: TGTGCCAGCAGCGTAGAAGGAGGCAGGGGTGGCTACACCTTC
j_gene: TRBJ1-2
abundance: -
v_gene: TRBV9
d_gene: -

CDR3aa: CASSPVAGGWTDTQYF
CDR3nt: TGTGCCAGCAGTCCCGTAGCGGGGGGGTGGACAGATACGCAGTATTTT
j_gene: TRBJ2-3
abundance: once
v_gene: TRBV28
d_gene: TRBD2

CDR3aa: CASSIGQRRGGHIQYF
CDR3nt: TGTGCCAGTAGTATAGGGCAGAGGAGGGGGGGACACATTCAGTACTTC
j_gene: TRBJ2-4
abundance: -
v_gene: TRBV19
d_gene: -

CDR3aa: CASSQRTVREQYF
CDR3nt: TGTGCCAGCAGCCAAAGGACAGTCCGCGAGCAGTACTTC
j_gene: TRBJ2-7
abundance: -
v_gene: TRBV2
d_gene: -

CDR3aa: CATSDASLGRGNEQFF
CDR3nt: TGTGCCACCAGTGATGCCTCCCTCGGGCGGGGCAATGAGCAGTTCTTC
j_gene: TRBJ2-1
abundance: few
v_gene: TRBV24-1
d_gene: -

CDR3aa: CASSSPKGLGLNEQFF
CDR3nt: TGTGCCAGCAGCTCCCCCAAGGGACTAGGACTTAATGAGCAGTTCTTC
j_gene: TRBJ2-1
abundance: few
v_gene: TRBV7-9
d_gene: TRBD2

CDR3aa: CASSGQISGNTIYF
CDR3nt: TGTGCCAGCAGCGGACAGATCTCTGGAAACACCATATATTTT
j_gene: TRBJ1-3
abundance: -
v_gene: TRBV9
d_gene: -

CDR3aa: CASSYDAGGNGYTF
CDR3nt: TGTGCCAGCAGTTACGACGCAGGGGGGAATGGCTACACCTTC
j_gene: TRBJ1-2
abundance: -
v_gene: TRBV6-5
d_gene: TRBD1

CDR3aa: CASSRKSSVPGGTQYF
CDR3nt: TGTGCCAGCAGCCGTAAATCTAGCGTCCCGGGCGGTACGCAGTATTTT
j_gene: TRBJ2-3
abundance: -
v_gene: TRBV13
d_gene: -

CDR3aa: CASSSGLVFLGEQFF
CDR3nt: TGTGCCAGCAGTTCAGGACTAGTCTTCCTTGGGGAGCAGTTCTTC
j_gene: TRBJ2-1
abundance: -
v_gene: TRBV6-6
d_gene: TRBD2

CDR3aa: CATSRDLATNEKLFF
CDR3nt: TGTGCCACCAGCAGAGATTTAGCAACTAATGAAAAACTGTTTTTT
j_gene: TRBJ1-4
abundance: -
v_gene: TRBV15
d_gene: -

CDR3aa: CSVEELAGPGELFF
CDR3nt: TGCAGCGTTGAAGAACTAGCGGGACCGGGGGAGCTGTTTTTT
j_gene: TRBJ2-2
abundance: -
v_gene: TRBV29-1
d_gene: TRBD2

CDR3aa: CATSDSGLAGGRGGSYNEQFF
CDR3nt: TGTGCCACCAGTGATTCAGGACTAGCGGGAGGGCGAGGAGGGAGCTACAATGAGCAGTTCTTC
j_gene: TRBJ2-1
abundance: few
v_gene: TRBV24-1
d_gene: TRBD2

CDR3aa: CASSFWDTDEQYF
CDR3nt: TGTGCCAGCAGCTTCTGGGACACTGACGAGCAGTACTTC
j_gene: TRBJ2-7
abundance: -
v_gene: TRBV7-8
d_gene: -

CDR3aa: CASSQAGETQYF
CDR3nt: TGTGCCAGCAGCCAAGCAGGGGAGACCCAGTACTTC
j_gene: TRBJ2-5
abundance: -
v_gene: TRBV3-1/TRBV3-2
d_gene: -

CDR3aa: CASSQGGASGNLQETQYF
CDR3nt: TGTGCCAGCAGCCAAGGGGGGGCAAGCGGGAATCTACAAGAGACCCAGTACTTC
j_gene: TRBJ2-5
abundance: -
v_gene: TRBV3-1/TRBV3-2
d_gene: -

CDR3aa: CASSLGLAAGYNEQFF
CDR3nt: TGTGCCAGCAGTTTAGGACTAGCGGCGGGCTACAATGAGCAGTTCTTC
j_gene: TRBJ2-1
abundance: -
v_gene: TRBV27
d_gene: TRBD2

CDR3aa: CASSIVGTGGYEQYF
CDR3nt: TGTGCCAGTAGTATAGTTGGGACAGGGGGCTACGAGCAGTACTTC
j_gene: TRBJ2-7
abundance: -
v_gene: TRBV19
d_gene: TRBD1

CDR3aa: CASIGRVSYEQYF
CDR3nt: TGTGCCAGCATAGGGCGGGTCTCCTACGAGCAGTACTTC
j_gene: TRBJ2-7
abundance: few
v_gene: TRBV6-5
d_gene: -

CDR3aa: CASSVPLEKLFF
CDR3nt: TGTGCCAGCAGTGTCCCATTGGAGAAACTGTTTTTT
j_gene: TRBJ1-4
abundance: -
v_gene: TRBV28
d_gene: -

CDR3aa: CASSLGSGLGNTIYF
CDR3nt: TGCGCCAGCAGCTTGGGGTCGGGACTTGGAAACACCATATATTTT
j_gene: TRBJ1-3
abundance: -
v_gene: TRBV5-1
d_gene: -

CDR3aa: CASSAAGEQFF
CDR3nt: TGTGCCAGCAGCGCCGCCGGGGAGCAGTTCTTC
j_gene: TRBJ2-1
abundance: -
v_gene: TRBV9
d_gene: -

CDR3aa: CASSFPRNAGELFF
CDR3nt: TGTGCCAGCAGCTTCCCTAGAAATGCCGGGGAGCTGTTTTTT
j_gene: TRBJ2-2
abundance: -
v_gene: TRBV5-4
d_gene: -

CDR3aa: CASSYPYTGELFF
CDR3nt: TGTGCCAGCAGTTACCCGTATACCGGGGAGCTGTTTTTT
j_gene: TRBJ2-2
abundance: few
v_gene: TRBV6-5
d_gene: -

CDR3aa: CATRIEAGWAYEQYF
CDR3nt: TGCGCCACCAGAATAGAGGCGGGTTGGGCCTACGAGCAGTACTTC
j_gene: TRBJ2-7
abundance: -
v_gene: TRBV5-1
d_gene: -

CDR3aa: CASSLGTSGISYNEQFF
CDR3nt: TGTGCCAGCAGTTTGGGGACTAGCGGGATCTCCTACAATGAGCAGTTCTTC
j_gene: TRBJ2-1
abundance: -
v_gene: TRBV27
d_gene: TRBD2